Described below is a single T cell receptor beta chain sequence and its context. This entry belongs to a study of CD8 T cells in Susac syndrome. The CDR3 is made up of 15 amino acids. V shed 5 bases and J shed 3 bases, with 17 bases lying between them. Reverse transcription used about 0.45 to 1 ug RNA and random hexamers. A single record per CDR3 protein comes from TCRdb applying MiXCR to the immunoSEQ multiplex PCR reads. In the table there are a few hundred thousand distinct CDR3 sequences, 75% to 90% of which are singletons. The V and J genes are TRBV12-3 or TRBV12-4 and TRBJ2-7, with D perhaps given as TRBD1 or TRBD2 (5 bases each). The TCR comes from a human donor with multiple sclerosis. The material sequenced was CD8+ T cells from PBMCs. CDR3 protein: CASSPPVRGDYEQYF. In DNA form, the CDR3 reads TGTGCCAGCAGTCCACCCGTGCGAGGGGACTACGAGCAGTACTTC.